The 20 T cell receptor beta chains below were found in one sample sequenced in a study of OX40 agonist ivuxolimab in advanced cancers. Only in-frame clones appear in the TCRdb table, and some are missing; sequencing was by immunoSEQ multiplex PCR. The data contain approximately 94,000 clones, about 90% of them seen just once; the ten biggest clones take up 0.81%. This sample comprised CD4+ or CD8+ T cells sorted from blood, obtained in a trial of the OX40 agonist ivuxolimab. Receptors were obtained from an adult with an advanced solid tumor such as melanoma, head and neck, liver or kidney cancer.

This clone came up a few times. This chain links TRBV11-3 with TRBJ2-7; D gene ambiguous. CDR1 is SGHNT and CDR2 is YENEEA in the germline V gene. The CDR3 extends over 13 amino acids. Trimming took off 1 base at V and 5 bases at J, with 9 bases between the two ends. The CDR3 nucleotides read TGTGCCAGCAGCTTAGGCCCACAGAACGAGCAGTACTTC. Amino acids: CASSLGPQNEQYF.

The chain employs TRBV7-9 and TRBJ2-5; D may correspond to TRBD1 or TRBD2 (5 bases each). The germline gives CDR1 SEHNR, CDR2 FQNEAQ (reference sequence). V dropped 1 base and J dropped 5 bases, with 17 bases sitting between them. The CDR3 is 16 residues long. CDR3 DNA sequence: TGTGCCAGCAGCTTAGACCTCACCGGGACCTTGGAGACCCAGTACTTC. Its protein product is CASSLDLTGTLETQYF.

As DNA, the CDR3 is TGTGCCAGCAGCCTTAAACTGAGCTCCTACGAGCAGTACTTC. It yields the protein CASSLKLSSYEQYF. This chain links TRBV5-4 with TRBJ2-7; D is ambiguous. The germline gives CDR1 SGHNT, CDR2 YYREEE (reference sequence). The length of the CDR3 is 14 residues. V gave up 4 bases and J gave up 0 bases, with 11 bases separating them.

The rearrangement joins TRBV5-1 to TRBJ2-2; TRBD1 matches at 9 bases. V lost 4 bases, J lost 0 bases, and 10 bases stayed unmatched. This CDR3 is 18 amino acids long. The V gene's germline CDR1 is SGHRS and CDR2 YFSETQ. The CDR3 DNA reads TGCGCCAGCAGCGTGAAGACGGGACAGGGCTCGAACACCGGGGAGCTGTTTTTT. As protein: CASSVKTGQGSNTGELFF. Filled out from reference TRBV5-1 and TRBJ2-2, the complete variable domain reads KAGVTQTPRYLIKTRGQQVTLSCSPISGHRSVSWYQQTPGQGLQFLFEYFSETQRNKGNFPGRFSGRQFSNSRSEMNVSTLELGDSALYLCASSVKTGQGSNTGELFFGEGSRLTVL.

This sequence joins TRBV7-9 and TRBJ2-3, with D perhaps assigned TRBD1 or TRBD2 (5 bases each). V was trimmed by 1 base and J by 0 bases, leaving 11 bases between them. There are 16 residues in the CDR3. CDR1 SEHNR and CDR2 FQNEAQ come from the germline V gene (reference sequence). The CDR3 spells CASSLGGTRSTDTQYF. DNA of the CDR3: TGTGCCAGCAGCTTAGGAGGGACGAGGAGCACAGATACGCAGTATTTT.

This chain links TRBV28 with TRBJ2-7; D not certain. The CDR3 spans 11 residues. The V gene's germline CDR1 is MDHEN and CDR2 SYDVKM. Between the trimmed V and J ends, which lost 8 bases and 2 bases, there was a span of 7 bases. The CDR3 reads CASLGPYEQYF. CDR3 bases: TGTGCCAGCCTGGGTCCCTACGAGCAGTACTTC.

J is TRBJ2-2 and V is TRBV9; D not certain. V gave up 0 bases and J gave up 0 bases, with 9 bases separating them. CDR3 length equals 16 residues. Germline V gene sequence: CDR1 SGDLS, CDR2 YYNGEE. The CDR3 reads CASSVVTAANTGELFF. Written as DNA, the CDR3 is TGTGCCAGCAGCGTAGTTACGGCCGCGAACACCGGGGAGCTGTTTTTT.

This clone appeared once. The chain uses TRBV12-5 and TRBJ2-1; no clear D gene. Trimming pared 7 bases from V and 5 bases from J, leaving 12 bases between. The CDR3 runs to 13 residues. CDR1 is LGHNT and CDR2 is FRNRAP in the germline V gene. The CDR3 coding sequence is TGTGCTAGTGCCCGCAATCGGGACAATGAGCAGTTCTTC. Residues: CASARNRDNEQFF.

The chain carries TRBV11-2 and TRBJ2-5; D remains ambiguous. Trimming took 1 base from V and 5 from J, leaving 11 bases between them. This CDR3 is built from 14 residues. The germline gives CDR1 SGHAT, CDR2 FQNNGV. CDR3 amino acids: CASSLVGGQETQYF. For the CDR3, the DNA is TGTGCCAGCAGCTTAGTCGGTGGGCAGGAGACCCAGTACTTC.

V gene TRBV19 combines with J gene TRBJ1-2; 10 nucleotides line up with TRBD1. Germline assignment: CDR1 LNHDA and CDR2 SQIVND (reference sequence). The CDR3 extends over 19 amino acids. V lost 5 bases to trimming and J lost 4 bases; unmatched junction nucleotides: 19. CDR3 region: CASSPLRGTGDPGGYGYTF. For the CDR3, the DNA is TGTGCCAGTAGTCCTCTCCGGGGGACAGGGGACCCAGGGGGCTATGGCTACACCTTC.

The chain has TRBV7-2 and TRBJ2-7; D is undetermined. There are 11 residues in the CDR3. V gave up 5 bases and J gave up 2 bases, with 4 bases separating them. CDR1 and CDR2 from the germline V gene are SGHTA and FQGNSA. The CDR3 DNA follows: TGTGCCAGCAGCGTGACCTACGAGCAGTACTTC. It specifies CASSVTYEQYF.

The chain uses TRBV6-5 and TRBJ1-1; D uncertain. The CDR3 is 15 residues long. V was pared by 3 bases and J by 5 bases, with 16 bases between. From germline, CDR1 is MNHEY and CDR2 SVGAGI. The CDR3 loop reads CASSYDPGKGTEAFF. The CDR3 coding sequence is TGTGCCAGCAGTTATGATCCGGGAAAGGGTACTGAAGCTTTCTTT.

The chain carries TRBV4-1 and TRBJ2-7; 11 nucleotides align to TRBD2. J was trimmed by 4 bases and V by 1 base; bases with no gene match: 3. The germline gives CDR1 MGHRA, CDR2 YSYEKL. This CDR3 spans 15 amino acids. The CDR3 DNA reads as TGCGCCAGCAGCCAAGCGACTAGCGGGGTTTACGAGCAGTACTTC. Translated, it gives CASSQATSGVYEQYF.

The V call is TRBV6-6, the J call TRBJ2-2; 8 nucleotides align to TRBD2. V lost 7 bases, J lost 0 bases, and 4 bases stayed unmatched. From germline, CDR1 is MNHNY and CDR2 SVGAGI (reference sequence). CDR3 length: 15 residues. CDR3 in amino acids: CASTGGRANTGELFF. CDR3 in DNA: TGTGCCAGCACGGGGGGGCGGGCGAACACCGGGGAGCTGTTTTTT.

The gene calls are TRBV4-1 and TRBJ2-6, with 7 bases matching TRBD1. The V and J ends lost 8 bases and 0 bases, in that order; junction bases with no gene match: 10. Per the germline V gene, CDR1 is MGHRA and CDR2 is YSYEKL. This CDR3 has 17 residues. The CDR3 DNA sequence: TGCGCCAGCCCGCCAAGACGGGACAGCTCTGGGGCCAACGTCCTGACTTTC. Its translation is CASPPRRDSSGANVLTF.

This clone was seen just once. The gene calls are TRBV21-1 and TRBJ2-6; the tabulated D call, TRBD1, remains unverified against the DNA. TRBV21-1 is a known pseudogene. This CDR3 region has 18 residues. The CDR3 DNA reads TGTGCCAGCAGCCGAGAAGGACAGGGGGCAACTGGGGCCAACGTCCTGACTTTC. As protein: CASSREGQGATGANVLTF.

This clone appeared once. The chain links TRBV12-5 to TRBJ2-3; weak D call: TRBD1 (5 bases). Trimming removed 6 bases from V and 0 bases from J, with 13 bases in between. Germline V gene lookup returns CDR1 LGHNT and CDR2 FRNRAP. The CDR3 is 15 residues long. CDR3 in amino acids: CASGRVTTSTDTQYF. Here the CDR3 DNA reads TGTGCTAGTGGCAGGGTCACGACTAGCACAGATACGCAGTATTTT.

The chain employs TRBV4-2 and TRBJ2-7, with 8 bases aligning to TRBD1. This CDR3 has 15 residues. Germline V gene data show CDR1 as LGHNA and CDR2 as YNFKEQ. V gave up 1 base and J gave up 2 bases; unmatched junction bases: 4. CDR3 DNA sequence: TGTGCCAGCAGCCAAGCCGGGACAGGCCCCTACGAGCAGTACTTC. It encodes CASSQAGTGPYEQYF.

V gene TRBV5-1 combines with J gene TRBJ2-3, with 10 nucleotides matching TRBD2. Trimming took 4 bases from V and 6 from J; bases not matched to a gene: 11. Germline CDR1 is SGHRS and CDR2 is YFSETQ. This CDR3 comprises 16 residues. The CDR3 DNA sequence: TGCGCCAGCAGCCCTAGCGGGAGTCGGGCCATGGATACGCAGTATTTT. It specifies CASSPSGSRAMDTQYF.

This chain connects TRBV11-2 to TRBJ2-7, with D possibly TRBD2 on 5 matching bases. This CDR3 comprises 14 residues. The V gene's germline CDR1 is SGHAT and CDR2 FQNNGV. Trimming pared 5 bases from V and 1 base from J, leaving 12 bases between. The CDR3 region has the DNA TGTGCCAGCAGCGCGGCGATAGCGTCCTACGAGCAGTACTTC. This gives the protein CASSAAIASYEQYF.